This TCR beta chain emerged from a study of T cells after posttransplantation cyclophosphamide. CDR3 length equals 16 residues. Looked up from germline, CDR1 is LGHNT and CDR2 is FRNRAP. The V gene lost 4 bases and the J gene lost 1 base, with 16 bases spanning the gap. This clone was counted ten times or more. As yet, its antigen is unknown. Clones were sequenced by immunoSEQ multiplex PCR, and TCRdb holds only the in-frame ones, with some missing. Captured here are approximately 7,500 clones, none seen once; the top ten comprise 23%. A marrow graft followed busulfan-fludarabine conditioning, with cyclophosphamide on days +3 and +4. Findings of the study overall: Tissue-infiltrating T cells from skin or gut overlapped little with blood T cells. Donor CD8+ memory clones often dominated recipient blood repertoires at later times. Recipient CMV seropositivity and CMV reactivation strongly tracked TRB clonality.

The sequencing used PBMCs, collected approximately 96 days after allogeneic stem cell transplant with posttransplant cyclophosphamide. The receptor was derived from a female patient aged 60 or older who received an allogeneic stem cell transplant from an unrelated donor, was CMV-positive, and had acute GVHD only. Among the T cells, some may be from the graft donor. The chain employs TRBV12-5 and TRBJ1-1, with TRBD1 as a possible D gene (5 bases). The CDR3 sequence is CASGSARQPANTEAFF. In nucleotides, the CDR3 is TGTGCTAGTGGTTCTGCCCGACAGCCTGCGAACACTGAAGCTTTCTTT. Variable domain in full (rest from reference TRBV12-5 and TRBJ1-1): DARVTQTPRHKVTEMGQEVTMRCQPILGHNTVFWYRQTMMQGLELLAYFRNRAPLDDSGMPKDRFSAEMPDATLATLKIQPSEPRDSAVYFCASGSARQPANTEAFFGQGTRLTVV.